This TCR beta chain was sequenced for a study of blood T cell repertoires in COVID-19. As for the study in general: Samples taken during acute and convalescent COVID-19 were collected in the United States, Italy and Spain. T cells, B-cell-depleted T cells, or PBMCs provided the cDNA or gDNA that served as material.

Generated by immunoSEQ multiplex PCR, the TCRdb table keeps only in-frame clones and is missing some. Of 100,000 or so clones in the sample, 87% were seen once. The germline V and J ends were trimmed by 8 bases and 1 base, with 13 bases remaining between them. Germline assignment: CDR1 SEHNR and CDR2 FQNEAQ (reference sequence). CDR3 length: 14 amino acids. The clonotype was recovered from a woman aged 30 to 39 with acute or convalescent COVID-19. This rearrangement joins TRBV7-9 to TRBJ2-3; a weak D match, TRBD2 (6 bases). Sequenced material: peripheral blood. The CDR3 protein is CASSPGGRTDTQYF. For the CDR3, the DNA is TGTGCCAGCTCACCCGGGGGTCGCACAGATACGCAGTATTTT.